Listed below are T cell receptor beta chains from one sample, sequenced in a study of blood T cell repertoires in COVID-19. Generated by immunoSEQ multiplex PCR, the TCRdb table keeps only in-frame clones and is missing some. Of roughly 330,000 clones in the sample, around 87% were seen once. The material sequenced was PBMCs or T cells enriched from blood (not recorded which). The source is a woman aged 25 to 45 who had recovered from COVID-19. Both conserved end residues are part of each CDR3. A D gene is named only where the DNA matches it firmly. Rows give clone size only sometimes, using once, few, many, or a class for an expanded clone.

>TRBD1|TRBV3-1/TRBV3-2|TRBJ1-2|.
CASSYGTGTYGYTF
TGTGCCAGCAGCTACGGGACAGGGACCTATGGCTACACCTTC
>TRBD1|TRBV12-3/TRBV12-4|TRBJ1-1|.
CASSITGGTEAFF
TGTGCCAGCAGTATAACAGGGGGCACTGAAGCTTTCTTT
>TRBD1|TRBV29-1|TRBJ2-3|.
CSVYRQGAAVTDTQYF
TGCAGCGTCTATAGACAGGGGGCGGCGGTCACAGATACGCAGTATTTT
>.|TRBV30|TRBJ1-4|.
CAWSVLRVREKLFF
TGTGCCTGGAGTGTTCTGAGGGTACGGGAAAAACTGTTTTTT
>TRBD1|TRBV6-5|TRBJ1-2|few
CASSYGRGLVGYTF
TGTGCCAGCAGTTACGGCAGGGGGCTAGTGGGCTACACCTTC
>.|TRBV12-3/TRBV12-4|TRBJ2-7|.
CASSLIRYEQYF
TGTGCCAGCAGTTTAATCCGGTACGAGCAGTACTTC
>.|TRBV6-6|TRBJ1-1|.
CASSPRQASNTEAFF
TGTGCCAGCAGTCCCCGACAGGCCTCGAACACTGAAGCTTTCTTT
>.|TRBV15|TRBJ2-7|.
CATSKWSAEEQYF
TGTGCCACCAGCAAGTGGAGTGCAGAGGAGCAGTACTTC
>TRBD1|TRBV6-5|TRBJ2-7|.
CASTNPGQGFYEQYF
TGTGCCAGCACAAACCCGGGACAGGGTTTCTACGAGCAGTACTTC
>TRBD1|TRBV29-1|TRBJ2-1|few
CSGSGTGGFYNEQFF
TGCAGCGGATCCGGGACAGGGGGTTTCTACAATGAGCAGTTCTTC
>.|TRBV10-3|TRBJ2-6|.
CAISFVVGANVLTF
TGTGCCATCAGTTTTGTCGTGGGGGCCAACGTCCTGACTTTC
>TRBD1|TRBV11-1|TRBJ2-2|.
CASSFEGADGELFF
TGTGCCAGCAGCTTTGAGGGGGCGGACGGGGAGCTGTTTTTT
>TRBD1|TRBV5-6|TRBJ1-2|.
CASSPKTGGWNSGYTF
TGTGCCAGCAGCCCGAAGACAGGGGGCTGGAACAGTGGCTACACCTTC
>.|TRBV30|TRBJ1-4|.
CAYEGGRNEKLFF
TGTGCCTACGAAGGGGGTCGTAATGAAAAACTGTTTTTT
>.|TRBV18|TRBJ2-3|once
CASSPLLSGSTDTQYF
TGTGCCAGCTCACCTCTATTGAGCGGGAGCACAGATACGCAGTATTTT
>.|TRBV7-2|TRBJ1-2|.
CASSLEGTTVTHGYTF
TGTGCCAGCAGCTTAGAGGGGACAACCGTTACTCATGGCTACACCTTC
>.|TRBV19|TRBJ1-1|few
CASSDRPPHTEAFF
TGTGCCAGTAGCGACAGGCCTCCTCACACTGAAGCTTTCTTT
>TRBD1|TRBV7-9|TRBJ1-2|.
CASSPGDSTNLGYGYTF
TGTGCCAGCAGCCCCGGGGACAGTACAAACTTGGGCTATGGCTACACCTTC
>.|TRBV6-8|TRBJ1-1|.
CASSLKGVAEAFF
TGTGCCAGCAGTTTAAAGGGGGTAGCTGAAGCTTTCTTT
>.|TRBV4-1|TRBJ1-4|.
CASSLRAQGGEKLFF
TGCGCCAGCAGCCTCCGGGCCCAGGGAGGCGAAAAACTGTTTTTT
>.|TRBV3-1/TRBV3-2|TRBJ2-5|.
CASSQGPIGVETQYF
TGTGCCAGCAGCCAAGGGCCAATAGGGGTGGAGACCCAGTACTTC
>.|TRBV5-1|TRBJ2-7|once
CASSPGEATYEQYF
TGCGCCAGCAGCCCCGGGGAAGCAACCTACGAGCAGTACTTC